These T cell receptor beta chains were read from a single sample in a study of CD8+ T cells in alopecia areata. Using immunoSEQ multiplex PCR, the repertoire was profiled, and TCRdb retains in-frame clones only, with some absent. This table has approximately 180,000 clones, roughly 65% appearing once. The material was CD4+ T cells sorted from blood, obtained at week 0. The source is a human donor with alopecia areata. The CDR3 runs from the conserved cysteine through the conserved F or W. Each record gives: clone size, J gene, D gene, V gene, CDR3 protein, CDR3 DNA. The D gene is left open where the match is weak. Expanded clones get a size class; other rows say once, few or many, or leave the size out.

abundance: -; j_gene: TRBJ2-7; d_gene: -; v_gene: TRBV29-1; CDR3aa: CSVGTDSYEQYF; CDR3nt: TGCAGCGTGGGGACGGACTCCTACGAGCAGTACTTC
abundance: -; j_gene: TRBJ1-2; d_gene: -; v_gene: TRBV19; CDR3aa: CASSMIAGGYTF; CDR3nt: TGTGCCAGTAGTATGATCGCAGGCGGCTACACCTTC
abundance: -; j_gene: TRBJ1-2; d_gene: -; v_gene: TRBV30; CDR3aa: CAWSVPGRSYGYTF; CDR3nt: TGTGCCTGGAGTGTACCTGGCAGGTCCTATGGCTACACCTTC
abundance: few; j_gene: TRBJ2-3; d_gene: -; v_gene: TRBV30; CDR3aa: CAWSWLGDTQYF; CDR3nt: TGTGCCTGGAGTTGGCTTGGGGATACGCAGTATTTT
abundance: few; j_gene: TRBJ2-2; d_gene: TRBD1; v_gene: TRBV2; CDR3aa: CASRAGQVNGELFF; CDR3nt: TGTGCCAGCAGGGCGGGACAGGTGAACGGGGAGCTGTTTTTT
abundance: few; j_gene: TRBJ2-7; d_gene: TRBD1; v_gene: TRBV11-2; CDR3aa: CASSSGQGSTYEQYF; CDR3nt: TGTGCCAGCAGCTCCGGACAGGGCTCAACCTACGAGCAGTACTTC
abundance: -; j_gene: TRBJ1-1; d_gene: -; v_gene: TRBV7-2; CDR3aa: CASSGGVRYTEAFF; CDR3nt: TGTGCCAGCAGCGGAGGGGTCCGATACACTGAAGCTTTCTTT
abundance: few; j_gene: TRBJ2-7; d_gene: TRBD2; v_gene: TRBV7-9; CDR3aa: CASSPTSGGFSYEQYF; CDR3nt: TGTGCCAGCAGCCCAACCTCGGGGGGATTCTCCTACGAGCAGTACTTC
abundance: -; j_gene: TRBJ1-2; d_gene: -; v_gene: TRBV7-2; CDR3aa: CASTSFGGRSYGYTF; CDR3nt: TGTGCCAGCACTTCTTTCGGCGGGAGATCCTATGGCTACACCTTC
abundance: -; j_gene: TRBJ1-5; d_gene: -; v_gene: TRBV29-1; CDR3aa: CSVEIGRGLGPQHF; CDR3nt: TGCAGCGTTGAAATAGGCAGGGGCCTAGGGCCCCAGCATTTT
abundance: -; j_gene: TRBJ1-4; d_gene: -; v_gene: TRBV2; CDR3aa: CASSGQQGINEKLFF; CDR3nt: TGTGCCAGCAGTGGCCAACAGGGAATAAATGAAAAACTGTTTTTT
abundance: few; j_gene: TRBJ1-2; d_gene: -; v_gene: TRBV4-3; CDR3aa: CASSQDRIGSVNYGYTF; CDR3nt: TGCGCCAGCAGCCAAGATAGAATAGGGTCTGTTAACTATGGCTACACCTTC
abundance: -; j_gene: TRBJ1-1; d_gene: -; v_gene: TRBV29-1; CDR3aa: CSVVSLTEAFF; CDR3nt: TGCAGCGTTGTATCCTTGACTGAAGCTTTCTTT
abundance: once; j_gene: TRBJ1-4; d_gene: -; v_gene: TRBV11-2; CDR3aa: CASSLRGVNEKLFF; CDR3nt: TGTGCCAGCAGCTTAAGGGGGGTAAATGAAAAACTGTTTTTT
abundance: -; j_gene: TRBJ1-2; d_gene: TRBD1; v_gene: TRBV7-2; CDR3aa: CASSRGQGGYTF; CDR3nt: TGTGCCAGCAGCCGTGGACAGGGTGGCTACACCTTC
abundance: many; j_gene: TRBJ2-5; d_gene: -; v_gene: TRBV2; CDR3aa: CASSGRQGLQETQYF; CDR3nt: TGTGCCAGCAGTGGACGGCAGGGGCTACAAGAGACCCAGTACTTC
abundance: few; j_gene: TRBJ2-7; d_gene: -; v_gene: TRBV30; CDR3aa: CAWSVSGGREQYF; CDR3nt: TGTGCCTGGAGTGTATCGGGTGGTAGGGAGCAGTACTTC
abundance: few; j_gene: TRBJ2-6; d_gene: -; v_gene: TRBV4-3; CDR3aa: CASSQYTGTTSGANVLTF; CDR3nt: TGCGCCAGCAGCCAGTATACCGGGACAACCTCTGGGGCCAACGTCCTGACTTTC
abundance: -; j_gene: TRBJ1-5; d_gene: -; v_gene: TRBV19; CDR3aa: CASSKADTGPHQPQHF; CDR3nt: TGTGCCAGTAGTAAGGCGGATACAGGCCCCCATCAGCCCCAGCATTTT
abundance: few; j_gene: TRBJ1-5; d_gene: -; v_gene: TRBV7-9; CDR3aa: CASSSQGNQPQHF; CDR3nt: TGTGCCAGCAGCTCGCAGGGGAATCAGCCCCAGCATTTT
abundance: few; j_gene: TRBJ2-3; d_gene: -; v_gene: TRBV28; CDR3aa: CASRRDSSTDTQYF; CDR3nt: TGTGCCAGCAGACGGGATTCTAGCACAGATACGCAGTATTTT
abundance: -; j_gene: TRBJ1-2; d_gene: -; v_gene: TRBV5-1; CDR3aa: CASSLGRENYGYTF; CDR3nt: TGCGCCAGCAGCTTGGGGAGGGAAAACTATGGCTACACCTTC
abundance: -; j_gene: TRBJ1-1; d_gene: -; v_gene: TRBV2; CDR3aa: CASRGWGVDTEAFF; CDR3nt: TGTGCCAGCAGAGGATGGGGGGTAGATACTGAAGCTTTCTTT
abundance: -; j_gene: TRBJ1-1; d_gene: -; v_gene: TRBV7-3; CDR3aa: CASSLRGNTEAFF; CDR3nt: TGTGCCAGCAGCTTAAGGGGGAACACTGAAGCTTTCTTT
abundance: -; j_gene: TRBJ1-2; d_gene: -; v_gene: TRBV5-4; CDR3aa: CASSPSGVRGYTF; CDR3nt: TGTGCCAGCAGCCCATCCGGGGTCCGGGGCTACACCTTC
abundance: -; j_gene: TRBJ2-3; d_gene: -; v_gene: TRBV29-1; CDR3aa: CSVESPTQYF; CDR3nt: TGCAGCGTTGAAAGCCCTACGCAGTATTTT